A selection of T cell receptor beta chains follows, all from one sample in a study of type 1 regulatory T cells. TCRdb called the reads again in MiXCR, with one record for every CDR3 protein. Here the sample spans about 97,000 distinct CDR3 sequences, about a third being singletons. Sample: CD4+ T cells, either the whole sample or a sorted fraction (not recorded which). These receptors came from a human donor in good health. CDR3s include the opening cysteine and the closing phenylalanine or tryptophan. Each record gives: J gene, V gene, clone size, D gene, CDR3 DNA, CDR3 protein. A D gene is named only where the DNA matches it firmly. Not all rows give a size; the values are once, few, many and, for expanded clones, a class.

TRBJ1-2 TRBV6-2/TRBV6-3 NA NA TGTGCCACCCATGGACAGAGCACGGGCTACACCTTC CATHGQSTGYTF
TRBJ2-5 TRBV7-2 many TRBD2 TGTGCCAGCGGGGGACTAGCGGGAAAGACCCAGTACTTC CASGGLAGKTQYF
TRBJ1-2 TRBV28 once NA TGTGCCAGCAGTGGTCCCCTGACCTTCTATGGCTACACCTTC CASSGPLTFYGYTF
TRBJ1-5 TRBV28 NA TRBD1 TGTGCCAGCAGTGTGGACAGGGTGGTTCAGCCCCAGCATTTT CASSVDRVVQPQHF
TRBJ2-1 TRBV20-1 few NA TGCAGTGCCCCGGGGCCGATTGGCGATGAGCAGTTCTTC CSAPGPIGDEQFF
TRBJ2-3 TRBV20-1 NA NA TGCAGTGCTAAGAGTGGTGATACGCAGTATTTT CSAKSGDTQYF
TRBJ2-2 TRBV5-1 NA TRBD1 TGCGCCAGCAGCTTGCCCAACCCTCCGGGACAGGGAAACACCGGGGAGCTGTTTTTT CASSLPNPPGQGNTGELFF
TRBJ2-1 TRBV6-2/TRBV6-3 NA TRBD2 TGTGTCAGCTGGACCCCAGGGACTAGTGGGTACAATGAGCAGTTCTTC CVSWTPGTSGYNEQFF
TRBJ2-5 TRBV4-3 few NA TGCGCCAGCAGCCAAGATGGGTTGGAGACCCAGTACTTC CASSQDGLETQYF
TRBJ2-3 TRBV12-3/TRBV12-4 NA TRBD2 TGTGCCAGCAGTTTAAGAACTAGCGGGATAACTAGCACAGATACGCAGTATTTT CASSLRTSGITSTDTQYF
TRBJ1-1 TRBV7-8 NA NA TGTGCCAGCAGCCTCAGTCATGGGCCCGGGAACACTGAAGCTTTCTTT CASSLSHGPGNTEAFF
TRBJ2-2 TRBV18 NA NA TGTGCCAGTGCGGGTCGCGGGACCGGGGAGCTGTTTTTT CASAGRGTGELFF
TRBJ2-3 TRBV20-1 few TRBD2 TGCAGTGCTAAGACTAGCGAGAGCACAGATACGCAGTATTTT CSAKTSESTDTQYF
TRBJ2-6 TRBV6-5 NA NA TGTGCCAGCAGTTACTCGGCAGGGCCGGGAGCCAACGTCCTGACTTTC CASSYSAGPGANVLTF
TRBJ2-3 TRBV5-1 few NA TGCGCCAGCAGCTTGGGTGTGGATACGCAGTATTTT CASSLGVDTQYF
TRBJ1-2 TRBV19 NA NA TGTGCCAGTATGGACCGGTACTATGGCTACACCTTC CASMDRYYGYTF
TRBJ2-5 TRBV28 NA NA TGTGCCAGCAGTTTGGTGGGGCGCGATGAGACCCAGTACTTC CASSLVGRDETQYF
TRBJ2-3 TRBV29-1 few NA TGCAGCGTTGAAGACGTGGGAAGGTCTACGCAGTATTTT CSVEDVGRSTQYF
TRBJ2-7 TRBV7-2 NA NA TGTGCCAGCAGCCCACAGGGCAGGCTGAGGACCTACGAGCAGTACTTC CASSPQGRLRTYEQYF
TRBJ1-2 TRBV29-1 NA NA TGCAGCGGGATGGAAGGACAAGGAGGCTACACCTTC CSGMEGQGGYTF
TRBJ1-4 TRBV3-1 few NA TGTGCCAGCAGCCATGCTCGGGCTTTCGCAACTAATGAAAAACTGTTTTTT CASSHARAFATNEKLFF
TRBJ2-5 TRBV5-4 few NA TGTGCCAGCAGCTTGGAACTACAAGAGACCCAGTACTTC CASSLELQETQYF
TRBJ2-1 TRBV12-3/TRBV12-4 NA TRBD2 TGTGCCAGCAAAATACGGGAGGGGGAGGTCCCAGAGCAGTTCTTC CASKIREGEVPEQFF
TRBJ2-7 TRBV7-2 few NA TGTGCCAGCAGCCGCGAGAGGACCTACGAGCAGTACTTC CASSRERTYEQYF
TRBJ1-1 TRBV29-1 few NA TGCAGCGTTGCCCCGGGACAGAACACTGAAGCTTTCTTT CSVAPGQNTEAFF
TRBJ2-2 TRBV7-7 NA NA TGTGCCAGCAGCCACACGAACACCGGGGAGCTGTTTTTT CASSHTNTGELFF
TRBJ2-1 TRBV20-1 NA TRBD2 TGCAGTGCTTCCGGGACTAGAGCGTTGAATGAGCAGTTCTTC CSASGTRALNEQFF
TRBJ2-3 TRBV30 few NA TGTGCCTGGAGTGCTAGCACAGATACGCAGTATTTT CAWSASTDTQYF
TRBJ2-1 TRBV15 NA TRBD2 TGTGCTTCGTCGGGGGGACTAGCGGGAGGGCCCGGGGAGGAGCAGTTCTTC CASSGGLAGGPGEEQFF
TRBJ1-2 TRBV18 NA NA TGTGCCAGCTCACCACCATCGGGTGTGGGATATGGCTACACCTTC CASSPPSGVGYGYTF
TRBJ2-5 TRBV6-2/TRBV6-3 NA NA TGTGCCAACAGTTACTCGAGGGGTGATACAGGGTTTGATTTGTACGAGACCCAGTACTTC CANSYSRGDTGFDLYETQYF
TRBJ1-2 TRBV15 NA NA TGTGCCACCAGCAGAGATTCGGGAGGCTACACCTTC CATSRDSGGYTF
TRBJ2-3 TRBV28 NA NA TGTGCCAGCCGCGGCCACTCCACAGATACGCAGTATTTT CASRGHSTDTQYF
TRBJ2-1 TRBV7-2 few NA TGTGCCAGCAGCGTTGGGGCTAGATCCGATGAGCAGTTCTTC CASSVGARSDEQFF
TRBJ2-2 TRBV12-3/TRBV12-4 NA NA TGTGCCAGCAGTTTACGGGGACAACTCACCGGGGAGCTGTTTTTT CASSLRGQLTGELFF
TRBJ2-3 TRBV11-2 NA TRBD2 TGTGCCAGTAGCCCCCCGGCGGTGGCGGGAGGATCTTTCACAGATACGCAGTATTTT CASSPPAVAGGSFTDTQYF
TRBJ2-5 TRBV20-1 NA NA TGCAGTGCTAGATCTCCGGTCTGGGGGTCGGAGACCCAGTACTTC CSARSPVWGSETQYF
TRBJ1-2 TRBV7-2 few NA TGTGCCAGCAGCTTAGGACAGCGCTATGGCTACACCTTC CASSLGQRYGYTF
TRBJ1-6 TRBV7-2 NA TRBD1 TGTGCCAGCAGCCATTCCCCGACAGGGGCTTGGGGTTCACCCCTCCACTTT CASSHSPTGAWGSPLHF
TRBJ2-3 TRBV20-1 many NA TGCAGTGCTACCGGGGGTAATAGAGATACGCAGTATTTT CSATGGNRDTQYF
TRBJ1-4 TRBV12-3/TRBV12-4 few TRBD1 TGTGCCAGCACCCACAGGACAGGGTTTGAAAAACTGGTTTTT CASTHRTGFEKLVF
TRBJ2-7 TRBV29-1 few NA TGCAGCGTTCGGTACGGGGATGGCGAGCAGTACTTC CSVRYGDGEQYF
TRBJ1-2 TRBV15 NA NA TGTGCCACCAGCCCCGACTCAAACTATGGCTACACCTTC CATSPDSNYGYTF
TRBJ2-1 TRBV5-1 NA TRBD2 TGCGCCAGCAGCTCCGTCGGGACTACAAAAGAGCAGTTCTTC CASSSVGTTKEQFF
TRBJ2-1 TRBV7-5 NA NA NA CISVSEAYKAFGDEQFF
TRBJ1-6 TRBV29-1 many NA TGCAGCGCTTCACAGGGCCGGGAATCACCCCTCCACTTT CSASQGRESPLHF
TRBJ2-7 TRBV7-2 NA TRBD2 TGTGCCAGCAGCTTAACCCTCACCGGGGGGGAGCAGTACTTC CASSLTLTGGEQYF
TRBJ2-3 TRBV11-2 NA NA TGTGCCAGTACCGCAGGGATTCCGCAGTATTTT CASTAGIPQYF